The rows below give T cell receptor beta chains drawn from one sample of a study of blood T cells in healthy people across ages. TCRdb reprocessed the 5' RACE reads via MiXCR and lists one record per CDR3 protein. The sample includes about 780,000 distinct CDR3 sequences, more than 35% of them seen just once. The sample comprised blood. The receptor set was obtained from an elderly man in good health. CDR3s include the opening cysteine and the closing phenylalanine or tryptophan.

v_gene: TRBV5-1; len: 15; CDR3aa: CASGTLAGVSDEQFF
v_gene: TRBV3-1; len: 13; CDR3aa: CASSQGGLSEQYF
v_gene: TRBV20-1; len: 14; CDR3aa: CSAPRAGRYNEQFF
v_gene: TRBV7-2; len: 13; CDR3aa: CASSTGTEYEQYF
v_gene: TRBV20-1; len: 15; CDR3aa: CSARADTGGGYEQYF
v_gene: TRBV12-5; len: 17; CDR3aa: CASGLVQKRFRVETQYF
v_gene: TRBV13; len: 15; CDR3aa: CASWGTTGEDYGYTF
v_gene: TRBV5-1; len: 15; CDR3aa: CASSAGTGVNSPLHF
v_gene: TRBV12-3/TRBV12-4; len: 15; CDR3aa: CASSRGQGRGQPQHF
v_gene: TRBV2; len: 14; CDR3aa: CASSARVNTGELFF
v_gene: TRBV29-1; len: 17; CDR3aa: CSVVGGQGAVRGYEQYF
v_gene: TRBV5-1; len: 15; CDR3aa: CASSQSGAGQETQYF
v_gene: TRBV7-9; len: 16; CDR3aa: CASSLVGDRPGSPLHF
v_gene: TRBV7-2; len: 14; CDR3aa: CASSAETGAETQYF
v_gene: TRBV7-2; len: 16; CDR3aa: CASSLVGGRVTDTQYF
v_gene: TRBV28; len: 12; CDR3aa: CASRSGWDEQYF
v_gene: TRBV25-1; len: 15; CDR3aa: CASSGQGTLYTEAFF
v_gene: TRBV25-1; len: 15; CDR3aa: CASTSRTGGKDTQYF
v_gene: TRBV4-2; len: 12; CDR3aa: CASSQDTVAPFF
v_gene: TRBV14; len: 13; CDR3aa: CASSETSRYEQFF
v_gene: TRBV15; len: 15; CDR3aa: CTTSRDRGPADTQYF
v_gene: TRBV11-3; len: 14; CDR3aa: CASSPRDRDNEQFF
v_gene: TRBV7-2; len: 14; CDR3aa: CASSLLGGTDTQYF
v_gene: TRBV11-2; len: 16; CDR3aa: CASSPSGAILGNEQFF
v_gene: TRBV10-3; len: 11; CDR3aa: CAISDSDTQYF
v_gene: TRBV4-3; len: 14; CDR3aa: CASSQDFDTDTQYF
v_gene: TRBV20-1; len: 14; CDR3aa: CSASLSRSNQPQHF
v_gene: TRBV12-3/TRBV12-4; len: 15; CDR3aa: CASSLDRTSSVLQYF
v_gene: TRBV20-1; len: 15; CDR3aa: CSARNSGRLNYGYTF
v_gene: TRBV7-2; len: 14; CDR3aa: CASSSGTLRGEQYF
v_gene: TRBV7-8; len: 15; CDR3aa: CASSLGVVGANVLTF
v_gene: TRBV12-3/TRBV12-4; len: 15; CDR3aa: CASSFYGGRAREQYF
v_gene: TRBV5-1; len: 16; CDR3aa: CATSLWTSGPQDTQYF
v_gene: TRBV7-9; len: 17; CDR3aa: CASSLGGRAPLLNEQFF
v_gene: TRBV7-2; len: 15; CDR3aa: CASSLVTGGVQPQHF
v_gene: TRBV7-3; len: 15; CDR3aa: CASSLNGQGVEPLHF
v_gene: TRBV7-2; len: 13; CDR3aa: CASSVKGSDTQYF
v_gene: TRBV6-5; len: 13; CDR3aa: CASSDVRGHEQFF
v_gene: TRBV4-3; len: 15; CDR3aa: CASSQGTGNFYGYTF
v_gene: TRBV15; len: 20; CDR3aa: CATSGDEGRLNTEYRDTQYF
v_gene: TRBV19; len: 15; CDR3aa: CASSQGQGGFDEQYF
v_gene: TRBV11-2; len: 14; CDR3aa: CASSQGFGDYEQYF
v_gene: TRBV12-3/TRBV12-4; len: 14; CDR3aa: CASTSGLSTDMQYF
v_gene: TRBV13; len: 17; CDR3aa: CASSPRASGRFTYEQYF
v_gene: TRBV29-1; len: 14; CDR3aa: CSVRDDRSYNEQFF
v_gene: TRBV12-3/TRBV12-4; len: 15; CDR3aa: CASSQQGSNTGELFF
v_gene: TRBV4-3; len: 15; CDR3aa: CGSSQDPVGDSPLHF
v_gene: TRBV14; len: 17; CDR3aa: CASSPSRRPGVSYEQYF
v_gene: TRBV5-1; len: 15; CDR3aa: CASSTPDGRTDTQYF
v_gene: TRBV27; len: 10; CDR3aa: CASSFCEQYF
v_gene: TRBV7-7; len: 15; CDR3aa: CASSLAWDTQETQYF
v_gene: TRBV2; len: 15; CDR3aa: CASSEAWGANNEQFF
v_gene: TRBV29-1; len: 13; CDR3aa: CSVTGKGYNEQYF
v_gene: TRBV29-1; len: 13; CDR3aa: CSVAGTAYNEQFF
v_gene: TRBV19; len: 15; CDR3aa: CASSHPLTGSETQYF